A single sample is the source of the 11 T cell receptor beta chains below, sequenced in a study of identical twins. TCRdb recomputed calls from the 5' RACE reads with MiXCR, one row per CDR3 protein. The sample has some 900,000 distinct CDR3 sequences; around an eighth are singletons. These data were also reused for a study on yellow fever vaccine responses in identical twins.

Source material: PBMCs. These receptors were obtained from a woman under 30 in good health.

The sample holds a few counts of this clonotype. This CDR3 is CASSPRGRTATYEQYV. CDR3 sequence (DNA): TGTGCCAGCAGCCCTCGGGGCAGGACCGCGACCTACGAGCAGTACGTC. The chain is built from TRBV11-2 and TRBJ2-7; D could derive from TRBD1 or TRBD2 (5 bases each). The germline V gene encodes CDR1 SGHAT and CDR2 FQNNGV. V shed 5 bases and J shed 2 bases, with 19 bases lying between them. The CDR3 length is 16 residues.

V is TRBV7-9 and J is TRBJ2-6, with 8 positions matching TRBD1. Germline CDR1 reads SEHNR; CDR2 reads FQNEAQ (reference sequence). Unmatched junction bases numbered 5, after V lost 2 bases and J lost 2 bases. This CDR3 has 17 amino acids. CDR3 DNA: TGTGCCAGCAGCTTAAGGCAGGGGGCTACTGGGGCCAACGTCCTGACTTTC. Translating it yields CASSLRQGATGANVLTF.

This clonotype was picked up a small number of times. This sequence joins TRBV6-1 and TRBJ2-2; D might be TRBD2 (6 bases). Per germline, CDR1 MNHNS and CDR2 SASEGT. Trimming took off 3 bases at V and 6 bases at J, with 14 bases between the two ends. The CDR3 consists of 15 residues. This CDR3 is CASSESWGGAGELFF. The CDR3 nucleotides read TGTGCCAGCAGTGAGTCGTGGGGAGGCGCCGGGGAGCTGTTTTTT.

The V call is TRBV6-1, the J call TRBJ2-1; maybe TRBD2 (5 bases). With 6 bases removed from V and 4 bases from J, the gap between germline ends came to 19 bases. Germline V gene data show CDR1 as MNHNS and CDR2 as SASEGT. The CDR3 length is 16 residues. CDR3 DNA sequence: TGTGCCAGCAGAGATCCCCGGGGAGCCCAATACAATGAGCAGTTCTTC. It yields the protein CASRDPRGAQYNEQFF.

Many counts were recorded for this clonotype. CDR3: CASKLMQGDSPLHF. CDR3 DNA sequence: TGTGCCAGCAAATTGATGCAGGGGGATTCACCCCTCCACTTT. V is TRBV12-3 or TRBV12-4 and J is TRBJ1-6; 7 bases map to TRBD1. This CDR3 spans 14 amino acids. The J segment lost 8 bases and the V segment lost 7 bases, leaving 8 bases of the junction unmatched.

The table lists this clonotype with many counts. V usage is TRBV12-3 or TRBV12-4 and J usage is TRBJ1-4, with 7 bases identical to TRBD1. This CDR3 comprises 16 residues. V lost 4 bases to trimming and J lost 2 bases; unmatched junction nucleotides: 7. CDR3 coding DNA: TGTGCCAGCAGTTCGACAGGGCAAGTCACTAATGAAAAACTGTTTTTT. It codes for CASSSTGQVTNEKLFF.

This clonotype was seen a few times. J is TRBJ2-2 and V is TRBV3-1; D is possibly TRBD1 (6 bases). Germline V lookup: CDR1 LGHDT, CDR2 YNNKEL (reference sequence). The CDR3 has 14 residues. Trimming removed 10 bases at V and 7 bases at J, with 19 bases between. The CDR3 here is CATSRGQQGGELFF. Here the CDR3 DNA reads TGTGCCACCTCTAGAGGACAGCAGGGCGGGGAGCTGTTTTTT.

V is TRBV20-1 and J is TRBJ2-1; D is undetermined. Germline assignment: CDR1 DFQATT and CDR2 SNEGSKA (reference sequence). This CDR3 region has 14 residues. V was cut by 4 bases and J by 0 bases, with 10 bases left in between. CDR3 region: CSAIGRNSYNEQFF. CDR3 in DNA: TGCAGTGCTATCGGTCGGAACTCCTACAATGAGCAGTTCTTC.

In its sample, this clonotype was seen a few times. The chain has TRBV6-1 and TRBJ2-1; 8 bases match TRBD1. The CDR3 contains 15 residues. V lost 7 bases and J lost 1; bases outside the gene matches: 6. From germline, CDR1 is MNHNS and CDR2 SASEGT. DNA for the CDR3: TGTGCCAGCACCCTGACAGGGGAGTCCTACAATGAGCAGTTCTTC. Translated: CASTLTGESYNEQFF.

Notes on this clonotype: Being one base from a much bigger clone, this may be a read error. This chain connects TRBV20-1 to TRBJ1-5; D is unresolved. Germline CDR1 DFQATT, CDR2 SNEGSKA (reference sequence). The CDR3 runs to 13 residues. V was clipped by 1 base and J by 0 bases, with 4 bases between them. The CDR3 loop reads CSARVDSNQPQHF. The DNA for the CDR3 is TGCAGTGCTAGAGTGGATAGCAATCAGCCCCAGCATTTT.

Turning to this clonotype: At one end, the junction sequence differs from germline, possibly due to a read error. The gene calls are TRBV6-1 and TRBJ2-1; D might be TRBD2 (5 bases). CDR1 MNHNS and CDR2 SASEGT come from the germline V gene. This CDR3 comprises 12 residues. CDR3 loop: CASSQAESEQFF. In DNA, the CDR3 is TGTGCCAGCAGTCAAGCGGAAAGTGAGCAGTTCTTC.